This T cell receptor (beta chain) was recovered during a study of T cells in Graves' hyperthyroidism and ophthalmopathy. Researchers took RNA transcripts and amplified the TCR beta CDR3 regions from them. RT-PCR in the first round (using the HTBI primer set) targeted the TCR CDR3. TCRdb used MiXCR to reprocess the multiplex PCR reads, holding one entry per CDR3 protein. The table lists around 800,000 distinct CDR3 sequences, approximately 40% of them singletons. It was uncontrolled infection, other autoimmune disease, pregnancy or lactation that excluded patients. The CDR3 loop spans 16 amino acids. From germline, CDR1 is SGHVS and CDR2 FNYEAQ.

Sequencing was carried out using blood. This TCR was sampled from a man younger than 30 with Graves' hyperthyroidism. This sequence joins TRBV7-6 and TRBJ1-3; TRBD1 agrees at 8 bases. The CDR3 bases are TGTACCACCATTCCAGGGGGCCAGCCCTCTGGAAACACCATATATTTT. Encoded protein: CTTIPGGQPSGNTIYF.